Given below is one T cell receptor (beta chain) in context. Germline assignment: CDR1 SGHDT and CDR2 YYEEEE. CDR3 size: 15 residues. Trimming cost V 0 bases and J 4 bases, with 14 bases left between them. The record originates from a study of blood T cell repertoires in COVID-19. Turning to the study itself: Collection of acute and convalescent COVID-19 samples took place in the United States, Italy and Spain. PBMCs, B-cell-depleted T cells, or T cells provided the cDNA or gDNA that made up the material.

In the original processing: By means of reference gene primer amplification, nucleated cell counts were estimated. Data came from immunoSEQ multiplex PCR; TCRdb stores just in-frame clones and leaves some out. The V and J calls and clone size were taken over from that table, and D and trimming were inferred from the DNA. The table has approximately 22,000 clones, over 70% seen once. The chain employs TRBV5-6 and TRBJ2-7; D not certain. This clonotype originated in a man older than 75 with active or convalescent COVID-19. Sequenced: peripheral blood. CDR3 sequence: CASSLVEVDFYEQYF. CDR3 DNA sequence: TGTGCCAGCAGCTTGGTGGAAGTTGACTTTTACGAGCAGTACTTC.